The present entry profiles one TCR beta chain with its context. The sample comes from a study of preoperative IRX-2 immunotherapy in early breast cancer. Using immunoSEQ multiplex PCR, the repertoire was profiled, and TCRdb retains in-frame clones only, with some absent. The sample lists around 39,000 clones, about 95% occurring once. The treatment here: preoperative locoregional IRX-2 cytokine immunotherapy. V was trimmed by 0 bases and J by 2 bases, leaving 8 bases between them. CDR1 is SGHRS and CDR2 is YFSETQ in the germline V gene. This CDR3 comprises 14 residues. This chain joins TRBV5-1 and TRBJ2-5, with D hard to call. The source was tumor tissue, collected after IRX-2 immunotherapy. The sequence was collected from a human donor with breast cancer. CDR3 protein: CASSLVNSQETQYF. In DNA, the CDR3 is TGCGCCAGCAGCTTGGTTAACAGTCAAGAGACCCAGTACTTC.